Each of the 13 T cell receptor beta chains below was sequenced from the same sample in a study of blood T cell repertoires in COVID-19. Produced via immunoSEQ multiplex PCR; TCRdb's table is partial and in-frame only. The sample yields 250,000 to 300,000 clones, less than 90% seen once. Input material: peripheral blood. All receptors derive from a man between 60 and 70 years old with acute or convalescent COVID-19.

Concerning this clone: The junction departs from the called germline gene at one end, perhaps through a read error. The rearrangement links TRBV7-2 to TRBJ1-1; D remains unclear. The CDR3 length is 11 residues. CDR1 and CDR2 (germline): SGHTA, FQGNSA. Here the CDR3 DNA reads TGTGCCAGCAGCTTAAACAGTGAAGCTTTCTTT. Protein sequence: CASSLNSEAFF.

The table lists this clone with a count of one. J is TRBJ2-7 and V is TRBV3-1 (or the pseudogene TRBV3-2), with a tentative D call TRBD1 (6 bases). The ends were cut back, 4 bases at V and 2 bases at J, with 12 bases in the middle. Germline V gene lookup returns CDR1 LGHDT and CDR2 YNNKEL (reference sequence). The CDR3 is 14 amino acids. The CDR3 region has the DNA TGTGCCAGCAGCCCTACCGGGACAACCTACGAGCAGTACTTC. As protein: CASSPTGTTYEQYF.

The CDR3 bases are TGTGCCATTGGGGCTACTAATTCACCCCTCCACTTT. It is translated as CAIGATNSPLHF. This rearrangement joins TRBV10-3 to TRBJ1-6; TRBD1 is a possible D gene (5 bases). V lost 9 bases and J 6 bases, leaving 9 bases between the germline ends. The germline CDR1 and CDR2 sequences are ENHRY and SYGVKD. The CDR3 is 12 residues long.

The chain couples TRBV6-5 to TRBJ2-1; tentative D call: TRBD1 (6 bases). V gave up 6 bases and J gave up 9 bases, with 21 bases separating them. Germline CDR1 is MNHEY and CDR2 is SVGAGI. This CDR3 has 15 amino acids. Here the CDR3 reads CASSYEETGSVEQFF. The DNA of the CDR3 is TGTGCCAGCAGCTATGAAGAAACAGGGAGTGTTGAGCAGTTCTTC.

The chain recombines TRBV11-1 with TRBJ2-1, with 14 bases fitting TRBD2. Germline V gene sequence: CDR1 SGHAT, CDR2 FQDESV (reference sequence). Trimming cost V 5 bases and J 10 bases; bases outside gene matches: 10. The CDR3 covers 16 residues. The CDR3 coding sequence is TGTGCCAGCAGCCTGCAGACTAGCGGGGGGGGTAGGGAGCAGTTCTTC. Translated, it gives CASSLQTSGGGREQFF.

The rearrangement links TRBV11-2 to TRBJ1-3, with no clear D. Germline V CDR1 and CDR2: SGHAT, FQNNGV. CDR3 length: 17 residues. The V end lost 2 bases, the J end lost 5 bases, and 19 bases lay between the germline ends. The CDR3 DNA follows: TGTGCCAGCAGCTTACAACCCGGTGCTTACAGAAGAAACACCATATATTTT. Its protein is CASSLQPGAYRRNTIYF.

V and J are TRBV6-5 and TRBJ2-7; 7 positions agree with TRBD2. CDR3 size: 13 residues. The J segment lost 2 bases and the V segment lost 6 bases, leaving 4 bases of the junction unmatched. The germline gives CDR1 MNHEY, CDR2 SVGAGI. The CDR3 region has the DNA TGTGCCAGCAGGCCGGGAGGACCCTACGAGCAGTACTTC. Protein: CASRPGGPYEQYF.

The V call is TRBV7-2, the J call TRBJ2-7; D is perhaps TRBD2 (6 bases). Germline V lookup: CDR1 SGHTA, CDR2 FQGNSA. CDR3 length: 18 residues. Trimming pared 0 bases from V and 2 bases from J, leaving 20 bases between. The CDR3 DNA is TGTGCCAGCAGCTTAGCGCTGACACAGCGGGTCCCCCCCTACGAGCAGTACTTC. Protein product: CASSLALTQRVPPYEQYF.

The J gene is TRBJ1-5, the V gene TRBV5-6, with D tentatively TRBD1 (5 bases). The CDR3 is made up of 14 amino acids. V was trimmed by 0 bases and J by 8 bases, leaving 12 bases between them. Germline lookup yields CDR1 SGHDT and CDR2 YYEEEE. DNA of the CDR3: TGTGCCAGCAGCTTGGCAGGGATTCGGGAGCCCCAGCATTTT. Translated: CASSLAGIREPQHF. The full variable domain, completed using reference TRBV5-6 and TRBJ1-5, is DAGVTQSPTHLIKTRGQQVTLRCSPKSGHDTVSWYQQALGQGPQFIFQYYEEEERQRGNFPDRFSGHQFPNYSSELNVNALLLGDSALYLCASSLAGIREPQHFGDGTRLSIL.

The chain uses TRBV2 and TRBJ1-6; 9 positions match TRBD1. CDR1 SNHLY and CDR2 FYNNEI come from the germline V gene. The V segment lost 7 bases and the J segment 9 bases; nucleotides outside the gene matches: 7. The CDR3 has 14 residues. Here the CDR3 reads CASTRDRAGSPLHF. CDR3 DNA: TGTGCCAGCACCCGGGACAGGGCGGGTTCACCCCTCCACTTT.

V is TRBV6-5 and J is TRBJ1-3, with a possible D match to TRBD1 (5 bases). The CDR3 contains 15 residues. CDR1 and CDR2 (germline): MNHEY, SVGAGI. The ends were cut back, 5 bases at V and 1 base at J, with 12 bases in the middle. The CDR3 DNA is TGTGCCAGCAGTAGTAGGACAAGATCTGGAAACACCATATATTTT. This sequence encodes CASSSRTRSGNTIYF.

V usage is TRBV19 and J usage is TRBJ1-1; TRBD1 agrees at 9 bases. Germline CDR1 LNHDA, CDR2 SQIVND (reference sequence). V shed 3 bases, J shed 4 bases, and the junction held 6 bases outside the gene matches. The length of the CDR3 is 15 residues. The CDR3 DNA is TGTGCCAGTAGTATTCCGGGGGACAGGGCCACTGAAGCTTTCTTT. Translation: CASSIPGDRATEAFF.

The chain couples TRBV10-1 to TRBJ2-3; D perhaps matches TRBD1 (6 bases). Germline values: CDR1 WNHNN, CDR2 SYGVQD (reference sequence). V was clipped by 0 bases and J by 0 bases, with 22 bases between them. CDR3 size: 20 residues. DNA for the CDR3: TGCGCCAGCAGTGAGTCCTTGCCTCTAGACAGGCCCTCTAGCACAGATACGCAGTATTTT. The encoded protein is CASSESLPLDRPSSTDTQYF.